In its sample, the clone carrying this TCR beta chain was seen many times. No antigen is known for it. Trimming pared 0 bases from V and 6 bases from J, leaving 9 bases between. Germline CDR1 is SGHTA and CDR2 is FQGNSA. CDR3 length: 13 amino acids. The data were taken from a study of spatial heterogeneity in lung cancer. Study in general: Within raw reads, each unique TCR and UMI combination appeared on average more than ten times. Study-wide points: For expanded intratumoral alpha and beta TCRs, counts tracked tumor mutation counts. Expanded TCRs classified as ubiquitous or regional were counted, and these counts tracked ubiquitous and regional nonsynonymous mutations, respectively. Tumor T-cell coverage was an estimated 7% or so for alpha and 13% for beta chains.

TCRdb analysed the 5' RACE reads with MiXCR anew, one entry per CDR3 protein. This sample has 17,000 or so distinct CDR3 sequences, with about 6.5% found just once. Described time point: sample taken at primary tumor resection. V and J are TRBV7-2 and TRBJ2-7; D call uncertain. This receptor was identified in a female donor with early-stage non-small cell lung cancer. The source material was lung tumor tissue, sampled at surgery. The CDR3 reads CASSLAHSVEQYF. As DNA, the CDR3 is TGTGCCAGCAGCTTAGCTCACAGTGTCGAGCAGTACTTC.